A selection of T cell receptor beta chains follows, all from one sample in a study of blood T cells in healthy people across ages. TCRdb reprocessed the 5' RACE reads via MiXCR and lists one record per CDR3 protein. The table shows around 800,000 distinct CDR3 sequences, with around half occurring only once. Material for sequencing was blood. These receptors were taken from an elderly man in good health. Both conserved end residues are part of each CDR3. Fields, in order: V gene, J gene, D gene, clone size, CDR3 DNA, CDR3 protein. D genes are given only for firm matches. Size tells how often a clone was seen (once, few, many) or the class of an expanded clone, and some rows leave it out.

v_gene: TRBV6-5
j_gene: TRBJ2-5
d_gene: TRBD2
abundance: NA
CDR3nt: TGTGCCAGCAGTTACTCGATTTCGGTAGCGGGAACGGAGACCCAGTACTTC
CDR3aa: CASSYSISVAGTETQYF

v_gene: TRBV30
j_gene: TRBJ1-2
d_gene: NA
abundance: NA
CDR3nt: TGTGCCTGGGGTGACAGGAGACAGGCAGGCTATGGCTACACCTTC
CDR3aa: CAWGDRRQAGYGYTF

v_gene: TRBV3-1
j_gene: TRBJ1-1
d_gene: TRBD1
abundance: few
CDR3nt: TGTGCCAGCAGCCCTGGGACAGACCCTAAAGCTTTCTTT
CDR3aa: CASSPGTDPKAFF

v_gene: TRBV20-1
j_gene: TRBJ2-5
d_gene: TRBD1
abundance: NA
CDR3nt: TGCAGTGCCAACCATAAAAGGGGGCCGGGGGAGACCCAGTACTTC
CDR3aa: CSANHKRGPGETQYF

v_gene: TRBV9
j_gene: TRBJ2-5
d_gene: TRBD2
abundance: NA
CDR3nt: TGTGCCAGCAGCGGAGGGAGCGGGAGGGCCTATGAGACCCAGTACTTC
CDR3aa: CASSGGSGRAYETQYF

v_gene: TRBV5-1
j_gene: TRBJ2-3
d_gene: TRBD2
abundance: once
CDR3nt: TGCGCCAGCAGCCCTCGAAGAAGTAGCGGGAGCGGAGATACGCAGTATTTT
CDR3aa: CASSPRRSSGSGDTQYF

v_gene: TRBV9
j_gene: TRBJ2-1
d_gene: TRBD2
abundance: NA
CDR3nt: TGTGCCAGCAGCCCCAGAGGGGCGGGAGGCGGAACCTACAATGAGCAGTTCTTC
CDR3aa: CASSPRGAGGGTYNEQFF

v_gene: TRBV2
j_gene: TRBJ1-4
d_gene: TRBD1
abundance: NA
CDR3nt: TGTGCCAGCAGAGGACAGGGGGTGGGAAAACTGTTTTTT
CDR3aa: CASRGQGVGKLFF

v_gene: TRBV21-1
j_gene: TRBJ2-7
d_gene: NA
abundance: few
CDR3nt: TGTGCCAGCAGCAGGGCGGGGACACTATCCTACGAGCAGTACTTC
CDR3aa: CASSRAGTLSYEQYF

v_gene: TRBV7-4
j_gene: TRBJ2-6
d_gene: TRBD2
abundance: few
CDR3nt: TGTGCCAGCAGCCAGGGAGGGACTGGGGCCAACGTCCTGACTTTC
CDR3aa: CASSQGGTGANVLTF

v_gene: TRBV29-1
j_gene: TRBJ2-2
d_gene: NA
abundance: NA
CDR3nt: TGCAGCGCCCAGGGAACGAACACCGGGGAGCTGTTTTTT
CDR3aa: CSAQGTNTGELFF

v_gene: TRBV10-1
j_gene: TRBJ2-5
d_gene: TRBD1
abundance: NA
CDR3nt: TGCGCCAGCAGTGGGTCGGACAGGGGAGGAGAGACCCAGTACTTC
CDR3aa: CASSGSDRGGETQYF

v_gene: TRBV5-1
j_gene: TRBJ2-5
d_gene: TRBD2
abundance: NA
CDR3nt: TGCGCCAGCAGCTTGCGAGTAGCGGGAGGTCAAGAGACCCAGTACTTC
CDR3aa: CASSLRVAGGQETQYF

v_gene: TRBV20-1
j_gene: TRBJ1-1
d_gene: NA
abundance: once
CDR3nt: TGCAGTGCTGCAGGAGGGGGAGGGACTGAAGCTTTCTTT
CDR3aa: CSAAGGGGTEAFF

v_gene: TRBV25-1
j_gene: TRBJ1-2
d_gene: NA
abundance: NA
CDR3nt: TGTGCCAGCAGTGAGGGGAGGGGTACCCTTAACTATGGCTACACCTTC
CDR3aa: CASSEGRGTLNYGYTF

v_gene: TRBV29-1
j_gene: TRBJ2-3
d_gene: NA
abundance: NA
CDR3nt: TGCAGCGTCTACAGAGGGGACGCAGATACGCAGTATTTT
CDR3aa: CSVYRGDADTQYF

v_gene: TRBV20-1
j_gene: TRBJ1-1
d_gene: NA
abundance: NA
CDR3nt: TGCAGTGCTAGTTACCGGCCCAGCCCCATGAACACTGAAGCTTTCTTT
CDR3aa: CSASYRPSPMNTEAFF

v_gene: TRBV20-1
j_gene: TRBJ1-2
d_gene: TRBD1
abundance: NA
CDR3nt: TGCAGTGCTCCGGAGCCGTTAGGGACAGTTCGGGGCTACACCTTC
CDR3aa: CSAPEPLGTVRGYTF

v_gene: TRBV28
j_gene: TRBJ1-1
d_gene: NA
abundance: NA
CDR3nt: TGTGCCAGCAGTTTCCGCAGGTGGGACACTGAAGCTTTCTTT
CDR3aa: CASSFRRWDTEAFF

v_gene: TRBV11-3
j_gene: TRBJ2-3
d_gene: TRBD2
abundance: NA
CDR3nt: TGTGCCAGCAGCTTAGATCAGATCACTAGCGGGACTAACAACCCCCCGCAGTATTTT
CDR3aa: CASSLDQITSGTNNPPQYF

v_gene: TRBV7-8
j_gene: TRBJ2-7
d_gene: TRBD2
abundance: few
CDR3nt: TGTGCCAGCAGCCGGACTAGCGGGGCCTCCTACGAGCAGTACTTC
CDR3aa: CASSRTSGASYEQYF

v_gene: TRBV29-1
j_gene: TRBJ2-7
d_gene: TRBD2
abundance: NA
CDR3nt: TGCAGCGCCGAGGGCGGGAGCCTCAACGAGCAGTACTTC
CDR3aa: CSAEGGSLNEQYF

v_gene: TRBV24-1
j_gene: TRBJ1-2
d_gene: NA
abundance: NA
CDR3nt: TGTGCCACCAGTCCCCCGGGACGGACCTATGGCTACACCTTC
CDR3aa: CATSPPGRTYGYTF

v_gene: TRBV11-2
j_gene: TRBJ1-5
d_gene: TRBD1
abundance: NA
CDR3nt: TGTGCCAGCAGCCCACGGACAGGGGTGGATCAGCCCCAGCATTTT
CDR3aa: CASSPRTGVDQPQHF